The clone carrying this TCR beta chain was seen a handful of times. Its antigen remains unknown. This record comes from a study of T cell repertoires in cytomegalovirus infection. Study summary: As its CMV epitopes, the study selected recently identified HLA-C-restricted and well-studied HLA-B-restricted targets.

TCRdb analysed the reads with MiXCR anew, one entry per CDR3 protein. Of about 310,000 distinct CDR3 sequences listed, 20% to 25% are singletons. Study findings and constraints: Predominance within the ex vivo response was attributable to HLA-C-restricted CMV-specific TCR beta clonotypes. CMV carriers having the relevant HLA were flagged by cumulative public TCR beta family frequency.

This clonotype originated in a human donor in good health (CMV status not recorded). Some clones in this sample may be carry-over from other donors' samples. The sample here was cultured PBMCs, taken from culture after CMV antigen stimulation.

The CDR3 sequence: CASSFGRGGQPQHF. CDR3 bases: TGTGCCAGCAGTTTCGGGCGGGGCGGCCAGCCCCAGCATTTT. The rearrangement joins TRBV27 to TRBJ1-5, with D possibly matching TRBD1 (5 bases). CDR3 size: 14 residues. Germline CDR1 and CDR2: MNHEY and SMNVEV (reference sequence). Trimming pared 3 bases from V and 7 bases from J, leaving 13 bases between.